The rows below give T cell receptor beta chains drawn from one sample of a study of T cell changes during pregnancy in multiple sclerosis. Generated by immunoSEQ multiplex PCR, the TCRdb table keeps only in-frame clones and is missing some. This table has tens of thousands of clones, about 91% appearing once. Source: CD8+ T cells from peripheral blood mononuclear cells, taken before pregnancy. All receptors come from a female donor with multiple sclerosis, enrolled in a pregnancy study. Both conserved end residues are part of each CDR3.

>TRBV7-9|TRBJ2-2
CASSFAGGRDGELFF
>TRBV7-2|TRBJ1-1
CASSPTGAGTEAFF
>TRBV13|TRBJ1-4
CASSQEGVGRAWDSTNEKLFF
>TRBV10-1|TRBJ2-1
CASSGKTDRNEQFF
>TRBV13|TRBJ2-7
CASSLGGELAYEQYF
>TRBV7-9|TRBJ1-1
CASIQTGTLFEAFF
>TRBV9|TRBJ1-1
CASSVEGTGVEAFF
>TRBV18|TRBJ2-1
CASSPDRGHHNEQFF
>TRBV9|TRBJ1-6
CASSVGGTGSSPLHF
>TRBV27|TRBJ2-2
CASKVAGAGELFF
>TRBV19|TRBJ1-1
CASTGEQNTEAFF
>TRBV27|TRBJ2-1
CASSFRSSYNEQFF
>TRBV19|TRBJ1-3
CASSASLAGGNTIYF
>TRBV28|TRBJ2-7
CASSGTTGPSTYEQYF
>TRBV9|TRBJ2-3
CASSVAIDTQYF
>TRBV5-8|TRBJ1-6
CASSLRTGDYSPLHF
>TRBV7-9|TRBJ1-1
CASSLAPGQPNTEAFF
>TRBV7-6|TRBJ1-1
CASSPTLISTGMNTEAFF
>TRBV6-4|TRBJ2-2
CASKGDTRAGELFF
>TRBV12-5|TRBJ2-1
CASGLVHGGGFLEQFF
>TRBV11-2|TRBJ2-1
CASRVGFEQFF
>TRBV27|TRBJ1-6
CASAIQGFGSPLHF
>TRBV15|TRBJ1-2
CATSRDPGANYGYTF
>TRBV6-1|TRBJ1-4
CASSVLRPGVEKLFF
>TRBV2|TRBJ2-7
CASHLSGENEQYF
>TRBV6-6|TRBJ1-5
CASSYRGQVNQPQHF
>TRBV29-1|TRBJ2-3
CSVEGQGSTDTQYF
>TRBV2|TRBJ2-6
CASSELGPGQGSGANVLTF
>TRBV11-2|TRBJ2-3
CASSYQRTDTQYF
>TRBV18|TRBJ2-3
CASSRTGLGDTQYF
>TRBV29-1|TRBJ1-1
CSVIRGLEDTEAFF
>TRBV13|TRBJ2-5
CASSLTGTGGTETQYF
>TRBV29-1|TRBJ2-7
CSVEGGTGKTYEQYF
>TRBV15|TRBJ1-6
CATSSAVGGNSPLHF
>TRBV19|TRBJ2-3
CASSIAGLAGDTQYF
>TRBV7-6|TRBJ2-2
CASSYGQGAGGELFF
>TRBV2|TRBJ1-5
CASSDRAGSNQPQHF
>TRBV2|TRBJ1-2
CASSPGGGANYGYTF
>TRBV6-5|TRBJ2-3
CASGRGGGTDTQYF
>TRBV27|TRBJ2-7
CASSAGTRAHEQYF
>TRBV10-3|TRBJ1-5
CAISASSQGVPQHF
>TRBV6-1|TRBJ2-1
CASSEEDRAAYNEQFF
>TRBV4-2|TRBJ2-7
CASSQGDIGLTAYEQYF
>TRBV5-1|TRBJ1-2
CASSSNRETHYGYTF
>TRBV2|TRBJ1-2
CASRRTSNYGYTF
>TRBV6-1|TRBJ2-1
CASSEGPDEQFF
>TRBV19|TRBJ2-1
CASSIDSSPLYNEQFF
>TRBV30|TRBJ1-5
CAWSSTGAQPQHF
>TRBV15|TRBJ1-4
CATSRVLEGYLPLGDNEKLFF
>TRBV2|TRBJ2-7
CASSGDIYEQYF
>TRBV14|TRBJ2-1
CASSLPGLAGYSNEQFF
>TRBV13|TRBJ2-7
CASSPRTGDYEQYF
>TRBV19|TRBJ1-5
CASRTGQGRYSNQPQHF
>TRBV5-1|TRBJ2-7
CASSLQGSNSYEQYF
>TRBV5-1|TRBJ2-3
CASSFDGVMTDTQYF
>TRBV6-6|TRBJ1-1
CASVHEENTEAFF
>TRBV7-9|TRBJ2-3
CASIRQGERTDTQYF
>TRBV4-1|TRBJ2-5
CASSQGLGETQYF